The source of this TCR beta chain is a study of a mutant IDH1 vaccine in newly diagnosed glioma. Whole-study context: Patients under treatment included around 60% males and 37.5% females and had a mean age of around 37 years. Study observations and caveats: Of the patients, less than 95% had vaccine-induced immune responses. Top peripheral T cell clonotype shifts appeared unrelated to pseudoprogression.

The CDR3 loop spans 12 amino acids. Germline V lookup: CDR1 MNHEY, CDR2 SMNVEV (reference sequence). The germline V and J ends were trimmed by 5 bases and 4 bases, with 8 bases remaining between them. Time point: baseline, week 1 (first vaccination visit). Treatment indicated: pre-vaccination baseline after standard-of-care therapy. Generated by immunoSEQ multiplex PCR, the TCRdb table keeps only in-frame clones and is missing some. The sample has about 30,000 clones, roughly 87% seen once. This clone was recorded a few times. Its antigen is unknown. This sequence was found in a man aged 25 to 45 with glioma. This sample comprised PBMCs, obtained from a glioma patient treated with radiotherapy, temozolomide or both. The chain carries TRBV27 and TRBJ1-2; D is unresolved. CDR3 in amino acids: CASSPNSYGYTF. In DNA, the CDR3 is TGTGCCAGCAGTCCTAACAGCTATGGCTACACCTTC.